These 21 T cell receptor beta chains originate from one sample sequenced in a study of blood T cell repertoires in COVID-19. Using immunoSEQ multiplex PCR, the repertoire was profiled, and TCRdb retains in-frame clones only, with some absent. The data show more than 300,000 clones, around 87% seen once. The sequenced material came from PBMCs or T cells enriched from blood (not recorded which). Receptor source: a man aged 35 to 55 in a cohort exposed to, infected with or recovered from COVID-19 (not recorded which).

The gene calls are TRBV10-1 and TRBJ2-2, with TRBD1 matching 7 bases. The junction had 7 bases not matched to a gene; V was cut back by 5 bases and J by 7 bases. The CDR3 runs 14 residues. Germline CDR1 reads WNHNN; CDR2 reads SYGVQD (reference sequence). DNA for the CDR3: TGCGCCAGCAGTCGGGACAGAGAAGGCGGGGAGCTGTTTTTT. Amino acid sequence: CASSRDREGGELFF.

The chain uses TRBV7-3 and TRBJ2-3; D ambiguous. Trimming pared 5 bases from V and 1 base from J, leaving 7 bases between. Germline CDR1 is SGHTA and CDR2 is FQGTGA. CDR3 size: 13 residues. CDR3 region: CASSSPGTDTQYF. CDR3 sequence (DNA): TGTGCCAGCAGCAGCCCCGGCACAGATACGCAGTATTTT.

On this clone: This same CDR3 is encoded by further DNA sequences in the sample. Here the CDR3 reads CSVGTSAYEQYF. The CDR3, as DNA: TGCAGCGTGGGGACTAGCGCGTACGAGCAGTACTTC. This rearrangement joins TRBV29-1 to TRBJ2-7, with 10 bases lining up with TRBD2. V was clipped by 6 bases and J by 4 bases; unmatched bases: 3. The CDR3 contains 12 residues. CDR1 is SQVTM and CDR2 is ANQGSEA in the germline V gene.

V and J are TRBV2 and TRBJ1-1; the D is unclear. Germline V CDR1 and CDR2: SNHLY, FYNNEI. The CDR3 has 12 residues. Deletions cut 6 bases from V and 6 bases from J, with 11 bases between. The CDR3 DNA follows: TGTGCCAGCAGCGCCGACACGGCTGAAGCTTTCTTT. Translation gives CASSADTAEAFF.

The chain has TRBV4-2 and TRBJ1-2; 9 nucleotides line up with TRBD1. The germline CDR1 and CDR2 sequences are LGHNA and YNFKEQ. The CDR3 sequence is 17 residues long. The J segment lost 7 bases and the V segment lost 3 bases, leaving 15 bases of the junction unmatched. Written as DNA, the CDR3 is TGTGCCAGCAGCCAGAGGGGACAGGGCTTTTTTGTTACTGGCTACACCTTC. Amino acid sequence: CASSQRGQGFFVTGYTF.

The V call is TRBV19, the J call TRBJ1-1, with D tentatively TRBD1 (6 bases). The CDR3 length is 13 residues. Deletions cut 6 bases from V and 5 bases from J, with 13 bases between. Germline CDR1 is LNHDA and CDR2 is SQIVND (reference sequence). This chain's CDR3 is CASSRGRETEAFF. The DNA for the CDR3 is TGTGCCAGTAGCAGGGGAAGAGAGACTGAAGCTTTCTTT.

This clone turned up a few times. The chain links TRBV29-1 to TRBJ2-7, with TRBD2 identical over 10 bases. The CDR3 loop spans 15 amino acids. From germline, CDR1 is SQVTM and CDR2 ANQGSEA. V lost 5 bases and J lost 6; bases outside the gene matches: 13. The CDR3 DNA sequence: TGCAGCGTTACCCTTACGGGGACTAGCGAAAGCGAGCAGTACTTC. Translating it yields CSVTLTGTSESEQYF.

Turning to this clone: The sample holds other DNA sequences that translate to the same CDR3. V is TRBV27 and J is TRBJ1-5; TRBD1 is a possible D gene (5 bases). This CDR3 has 15 residues. Per germline, CDR1 MNHEY and CDR2 SMNVEV (reference sequence). V lost 3 bases and J 0 bases, leaving 9 bases between the germline ends. CDR3 residues: CASSFSQGSNQPQHF. In nucleotides, the CDR3 is TGTGCCAGCAGTTTTAGCCAGGGTAGCAATCAGCCCCAGCATTTT.

The gene calls are TRBV2 and TRBJ1-5; D not certain. The germline V gene encodes CDR1 SNHLY and CDR2 FYNNEI. The CDR3 is 12 residues long. The germline V and J ends were trimmed by 3 bases and 9 bases, with 9 bases remaining between them. CDR3 bases: TGTGCCAGCAGTGAGGTTCCCGGGCCCCAGCATTTT. Translating gives CASSEVPGPQHF.

The V and J genes are TRBV9 and TRBJ2-3; weak D call: TRBD2 (5 bases). Germline values: CDR1 SGDLS, CDR2 YYNGEE. V lost 0 bases, J lost 8 bases, and 25 bases lay in between. CDR3 length: 18 residues. The CDR3 region has the DNA TGTGCCAGCAGCGTAGATGGTAGGACTCTCGGAGGAGGTGGTACGCAGTATTTT. Translating it yields CASSVDGRTLGGGGTQYF.

The rearrangement links TRBV29-1 to TRBJ2-1, with 13 bases identical to TRBD2. The CDR3 is made up of 15 amino acids. Germline V lookup: CDR1 SQVTM, CDR2 ANQGSEA. V was clipped by 5 bases and J by 8 bases; unmatched bases: 9. CDR3: CSVSGLAGAGDEQFF. The CDR3 bases are TGCAGCGTTTCCGGACTAGCGGGGGCTGGAGATGAGCAGTTCTTC.

The chain recombines TRBV7-2 with TRBJ2-1; 7 bases line up with TRBD2. With V trimmed by 1 base and J by 4 bases, 4 bases remained unmatched. This CDR3 is 15 amino acids long. CDR1 is SGHTA, CDR2 FQGNSA, per germline. The CDR3 loop reads CASSLDSGAYNEQFF. In nucleotides, the CDR3 is TGTGCCAGCAGCTTAGACAGCGGGGCTTACAATGAGCAGTTCTTC. The variable domain in full, completed from reference TRBV7-2 and TRBJ2-1, reads GAGVSQSPSNKVTEKGKDVELRCDPISGHTALYWYRQSLGQGLEFLIYFQGNSAPDKSGLPSDRFSAERTGGSVSTLTIQRTQQEDSAVYLCASSLDSGAYNEQFFGPGTRLTVL.

The rearrangement links TRBV5-1 to TRBJ1-1; D is undetermined. The CDR3 is made up of 15 amino acids. The germline V and J ends were trimmed by 4 bases and 5 bases, with 18 bases remaining between them. Germline CDR1 and CDR2: SGHRS and YFSETQ. The CDR3 DNA reads as TGCGCCAGCAGCGAGGAGGTCGGCGGGTGGACTGAAGCTTTCTTT. Residues: CASSEEVGGWTEAFF.

The chain is built from TRBV2 and TRBJ2-3; maybe TRBD2 (5 bases). The CDR3 consists of 14 residues. CDR1 and CDR2 (germline): SNHLY, FYNNEI. The ends were cut back, 6 bases at V and 2 bases at J, with 12 bases in the middle. CDR3 sequence reads: CASREVYITDTQYF. CDR3 sequence (DNA): TGTGCCAGCAGGGAGGTTTACATCACAGATACGCAGTATTTT. Using reference TRBV2 and TRBJ2-3 for the parts outside the CDR3, the full variable domain is EPEVTQTPSHQVTQMGQEVILRCVPISNHLYFYWYRQILGQKVEFLVSFYNNEISEKSEIFDDQFSVERPDGSNFTLKIRSTKLEDSAMYFCASREVYITDTQYFGPGTRLTVL.

The V and J genes are TRBV5-4 and TRBJ2-3; D gene unclear. V was cut by 5 bases and J by 2 bases, with 15 bases left in between. The CDR3 has 15 residues. Per the germline V gene, CDR1 is SGHNT and CDR2 is YYREEE (reference sequence). CDR3 bases: TGTGCCAGCAGACCAGAGGTCAGAACCACAGATACGCAGTATTTT. Translated: CASRPEVRTTDTQYF.

This clone was detected a few times. The V and J genes are TRBV28 and TRBJ1-2, with D maybe TRBD1 (5 bases). CDR3 length equals 13 residues. Trimming left V 6 bases short and J 0 bases short, with 8 bases between. Germline CDR1 MDHEN, CDR2 SYDVKM. The CDR3 protein is CASRLTANYGYTF. The CDR3 DNA sequence: TGTGCCAGCAGATTGACAGCTAACTATGGCTACACCTTC.

The V gene is TRBV29-1, the J gene TRBJ2-7; 7 positions match TRBD2. With 7 bases clipped from V and 3 bases from J, the junction kept 15 bases outside the gene matches. Germline lookup yields CDR1 SQVTM and CDR2 ANQGSEA. CDR3 length: 15 residues. The CDR3 DNA sequence: TGCAGCGCTGCCCCTGGGGGGGGGAGTAGCTACGAGCAGTACTTC. It translates to CSAAPGGGSSYEQYF.

This chain connects TRBV28 to TRBJ2-7; 8 nucleotides align to TRBD2. Per the germline V gene, CDR1 is MDHEN and CDR2 is SYDVKM. The CDR3 is made up of 15 amino acids. After removal of 3 bases from V and 7 bases from J, the junction contained 11 bases not matched to a gene. In nucleotides, the CDR3 is TGTGCCAGCAGTTTTTCTAGCGGGTCTGCTGGAGAGCAGTACTTC. This codes for CASSFSSGSAGEQYF.

This sequence joins TRBV10-3 and TRBJ1-6, with 7 bases identical to TRBD1. The CDR3 totals 15 residues. J lost 6 bases, V lost 6 bases, and 8 bases had no gene match. CDR1 and CDR2 (germline): ENHRY, SYGVKD. The CDR3, as DNA: TGTGCCATCAGAAAGGACAGGTCTTCTAATTCACCCCTCCACTTT. It translates to CAIRKDRSSNSPLHF.

The chain uses TRBV19 and TRBJ2-7, with TRBD2 matching over 10 bases. The V segment lost 5 bases and the J segment 0 bases; nucleotides outside the gene matches: 13. Germline V gives CDR1 LNHDA, CDR2 SQIVND (reference sequence). The CDR3 is 18 residues long. This CDR3 is CASSHGLAGAEHSYEQYF. CDR3 nucleotide sequence: TGTGCCAGTAGTCATGGTCTAGCGGGAGCAGAACACTCCTACGAGCAGTACTTC.

With respect to this clone: This CDR3 is also generated by other DNA sequences in the sample. V gene TRBV11-2 combines with J gene TRBJ1-1; TRBD1 aligns across 11 bases. V shed 4 bases and J 5 bases; nucleotides not matched to a gene: 3. The CDR3 sequence is 14 residues long. Germline CDR1 and CDR2: SGHAT and FQNNGV. As DNA, the CDR3 is TGTGCCAGCAGCTCGGACAGGGGGCGAACTGAAGCTTTCTTT. Translating it yields CASSSDRGRTEAFF.